This TCR beta chain was recorded in a study of OX40 agonist ivuxolimab in advanced cancers. The J segment lost 4 bases and the V segment lost 5 bases, leaving 3 bases of the junction unmatched. Germline V gives CDR1 MNHNY, CDR2 SVGAGI (reference sequence). The CDR3 spans 13 residues. This table comes from immunoSEQ multiplex PCR, and its TCRdb copy is limited to in-frame clones, with some not included. The sample yields about 81,000 clones, roughly 91% seen once. The V and J genes are TRBV6-6 and TRBJ1-2; the match to TRBD1 covers 8 bases. This clonotype originated in an adult with an advanced solid tumor such as melanoma, head and neck, liver or kidney cancer. The sequences come from CD4+ or CD8+ T cells sorted from blood, collected in a trial of the OX40 agonist ivuxolimab. Here the CDR3 DNA reads TGTGCCAGCAGTCACGGGACAGGCTATGGCTACACCTTC. Translating it yields CASSHGTGYGYTF.